This record concerns one T cell receptor beta chain sequence. Its antigen specificity is not known. No clone much larger than this one lies a single base away; base qualities are absent. In the germline V gene, CDR1 corresponds to SNHLY and CDR2 to FYNNEI. At the junction V is shortened by 6 bases and J by 3 bases; bases outside the gene matches: 8. Including cysteine and phenylalanine, the CDR3 has 16 amino acids. The kept DNA is CDR3 alone, 48 bases in frame from the first base. TCRbeta CDR3 regions were amplified from genomic DNA using the immunoSEQ Assay, a bias-controlled multiplex PCR. On the study's bioinformatics: The number of nucleated cells in each sample was estimated from the amplification of reference gene primers within the assay. To quantify the absolute abundance of each unique TCRbeta CDR3 rearrangement, sequence reads were collapsed and filtered. For each sample, productive Simpson clonality was calculated by taking the square root of Simpson's diversity index across productive rearrangements. In its TCRdb copy, this immuneACCESS table keeps in-frame sequences only and misses some clones. Where compared with another copy, unresolved V genes explain less than half of these, and the others have no known cause. V, J and clone size are taken as reported in that table, and D and trimming were inferred from the DNA itself. The sample has approximately 330,000 clones on record, roughly 87% of them singletons. Roughly a tenth of the sample belongs to the ten largest clones.

This entry is derived from a study of blood T cell repertoires in COVID-19 (dated by TCRdb to 2019 to 2021). At the level of the whole study: Collaborator samples came from the United States, Italy and Spain and covered acute and convalescent phases of COVID-19. The prospective study material was composed of cDNA or gDNA derived from T cells, B-cell-depleted T cells, or PBMCs. Subjects who had been exposed to COVID-19, were actively infected with it, or had recovered from it provided the deeply sampled blood TCRbeta repertoires that made up the dataset. The repertoires were released in a freely available public database intended as a resource for research on the immune response to SARS-CoV-2. The samples were drawn from the first 160 participants of the ongoing ImmuneRACE study and from roughly 1,300 subjects provided by 6 global collaborators. Sample metadata almost always included a de-identified subject ID, COVID-19 status, age in years and sex. Where HLA class I and class II types were available, the types were taken from metadata supplied by the sample provider, not from assay-based typing.

At one collaborating source in Seattle, patients were enrolled during active infection and were followed longitudinally through the course of disease. Collaborating institutions collected whole blood in K2EDTA tubes following their own protocols. For TCRbeta analysis, collaborator samples were shipped as frozen whole blood, as isolated PBMCs, or as DNA extracted from either sample type. Summary of the overall study and its limitations: The quantity of clinical and demographic metadata differed by source and by participant and was supplied without curation.

The chain uses TRBV2 and TRBJ1-5; a stretch of 10 junction bases matches TRBD1. Sequencing used peripheral blood. This clonotype was sampled from a man aged 30 to 39 with COVID-19, enrolled during active disease. This receptor has the CDR3 CASSAWGQGYNQPQHF. The DNA is TGTGCCAGCAGCGCCTGGGGACAGGGGTACAATCAGCCCCAGCATTTT.